This T cell receptor (beta chain) was captured by sequencing in a study of control samples from healthy donors and cancer patients. Libraries were prepared by immunoSEQ multiplex PCR; TCRdb keeps only in-frame clonotypes and omits some of them. Of approximately 110,000 clones in the sample, 80% to 95% were seen once. Germline values: CDR1 MGHDK, CDR2 SYGVNS. The J segment lost 4 bases and the V segment lost 3 bases, leaving 3 bases of the junction unmatched. This CDR3 contains 14 residues. Sequencing input: blood. The rearrangement links TRBV25-1 to TRBJ2-1; TRBD1 matches 7 bases. This sequence was found in a woman younger than 30 in good health. The CDR3 loop is CASSDGTAYNEQFF. The CDR3 DNA sequence: TGTGCCAGCAGTGATGGGACAGCTTACAATGAGCAGTTCTTC.